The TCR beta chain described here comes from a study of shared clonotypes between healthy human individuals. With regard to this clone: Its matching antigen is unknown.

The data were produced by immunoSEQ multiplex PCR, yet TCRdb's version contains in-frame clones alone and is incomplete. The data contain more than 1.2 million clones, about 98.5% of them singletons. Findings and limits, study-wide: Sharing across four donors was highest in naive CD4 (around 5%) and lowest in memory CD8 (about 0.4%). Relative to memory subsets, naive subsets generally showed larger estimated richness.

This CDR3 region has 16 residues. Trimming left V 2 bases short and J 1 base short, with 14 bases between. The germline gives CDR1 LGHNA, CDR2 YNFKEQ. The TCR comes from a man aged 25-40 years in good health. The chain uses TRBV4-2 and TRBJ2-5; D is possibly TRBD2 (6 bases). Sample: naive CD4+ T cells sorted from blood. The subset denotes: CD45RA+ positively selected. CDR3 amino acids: CASSQTWTNRQETQYF. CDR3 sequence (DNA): TGTGCCAGCAGCCAAACCTGGACTAACCGCCAAGAGACCCAGTACTTC.